These 30 T cell receptor beta chains were all obtained from the same sample, sequenced in a study of graft-versus-host responses after intestinal transplantation. Sequencing was performed with immunoSEQ multiplex PCR; in TCRdb, only in-frame clones are kept and a portion is missing. The table has approximately 75,000 clones, roughly 89% seen once. These receptors' targets are unknown. The input for sequencing was unstimulated CD8+ T cells sorted from spleen or lymph node cells, taken before transplant. The receptor set was obtained from a human donor who was the organ donor for an intestinal transplant.

This rearrangement joins TRBV6-1 to TRBJ2-6, with D perhaps TRBD2 (6 bases). V was pared by 1 base and J by 4 bases, with 8 bases between. This CDR3 has 15 residues. Germline CDR1 MNHNS, CDR2 SASEGT. CDR3 in DNA: TGTGCCAGCAGTGAAGGGGGGGACGGGGCCAACGTCCTGACTTTC. The encoded protein is CASSEGGDGANVLTF.

The rearrangement uses TRBV6-5 and TRBJ2-1, with D uncertain. Between the trimmed V and J ends, which lost 0 bases and 7 bases, there was a span of 10 bases. The CDR3 length is 14 residues. Per the germline V gene, CDR1 is MNHEY and CDR2 is SVGAGI. CDR3 sequence: CASSYSYGGNEQFF. CDR3 DNA: TGTGCCAGCAGTTACTCCTACGGCGGAAATGAGCAGTTCTTC.

V gene TRBV5-6 combines with J gene TRBJ2-2; TRBD1 matches 9 bases. CDR1 SGHDT and CDR2 YYEEEE come from the germline V gene. V dropped 1 base and J dropped 5; count of bases not matched to a gene: 6. The CDR3 runs 16 residues. CDR3 nucleotide sequence: TGTGCCAGCAGCTTGTCGGGACAGGGAATTACCGGGGAGCTGTTTTTT. This encodes CASSLSGQGITGELFF.

The V gene is TRBV5-6, the J gene TRBJ1-2, with D perhaps TRBD1 (6 bases). CDR1 and CDR2 (germline): SGHDT, YYEEEE. Trimming took off 0 bases at V and 8 bases at J, with 14 bases between the two ends. The CDR3 spans 14 residues. The CDR3 DNA reads TGTGCCAGCAGCTTGGGGGGGCCAGGCCGCGGCTACACCTTC. Encoded protein: CASSLGGPGRGYTF. Supplemented by reference TRBV5-6 and TRBJ1-2, the full variable domain reads DAGVTQSPTHLIKTRGQQVTLRCSPKSGHDTVSWYQQALGQGPQFIFQYYEEEERQRGNFPDRFSGHQFPNYSSELNVNALLLGDSALYLCASSLGGPGRGYTFGSGTRLTVV.

The J gene is TRBJ1-1, the V gene TRBV5-1; the match to TRBD1 covers 8 bases. Trimming at V came to 4 bases and at J to 10 bases, leaving 3 bases not matched to a gene. The CDR3 length is 11 residues. Germline V CDR1 and CDR2: SGHRS, YFSETQ. The CDR3 region is CASSLGQGAFF. DNA for the CDR3: TGCGCCAGCAGCCTCGGACAGGGAGCTTTCTTT. Based on the CDR3 plus reference TRBV5-1 and TRBJ1-1, the full variable domain is KAGVTQTPRYLIKTRGQQVTLSCSPISGHRSVSWYQQTPGQGLQFLFEYFSETQRNKGNFPGRFSGRQFSNSRSEMNVSTLELGDSALYLCASSLGQGAFFGQGTRLTVV.

The chain is built from TRBV19 and TRBJ2-3; maybe TRBD2 (6 bases). V was pared by 7 bases and J by 0 bases, with 14 bases between. The CDR3 runs to 15 residues. CDR1 LNHDA and CDR2 SQIVND come from the germline V gene (reference sequence). The CDR3 bases are TGTGCCAGTACGGGACTTGACTCTAGCACAGATACGCAGTATTTT. This sequence encodes CASTGLDSSTDTQYF.

V usage is TRBV27 and J usage is TRBJ1-4; TRBD1 aligns across 8 bases. CDR1 and CDR2 from the germline V gene are MNHEY and SMNVEV (reference sequence). CDR3 length: 16 residues. V lost 5 bases, J lost 2 bases, and 7 bases stayed unmatched. The DNA for the CDR3 is TGTGCCAGCAGTCCGGAGACAGGGGCCACTAATGAAAAACTGTTTTTT. Amino acid sequence: CASSPETGATNEKLFF. The whole variable domain, filled in from reference TRBV27 and TRBJ1-4, reads EAQVTQNPRYLITVTGKKLTVTCSQNMNHEYMSWYRQDPGLGLRQIYYSMNVEVTDKGDVPEGYKVSRKEKRNFPLILESPSPNQTSLYFCASSPETGATNEKLFFGSGTQLSVL.

The rearrangement joins TRBV6-5 to TRBJ2-5; D uncertain. In germline, CDR1 is MNHEY, CDR2 SVGAGI. Trimming took 0 bases from V and 1 from J, leaving 6 bases between them. The CDR3 runs to 14 residues. CDR3 DNA sequence: TGTGCCAGCAGTTACTCAACAGCCCAAGAGACCCAGTACTTC. This translates into CASSYSTAQETQYF.

The chain links TRBV10-3 to TRBJ2-5; D might be TRBD1 or TRBD2, each matching 9 bases. Trimming took 0 bases from V and 3 from J, leaving 29 bases between them. This CDR3 spans 21 amino acids. Per the germline V gene, CDR1 is ENHRY and CDR2 is SYGVKD. As DNA, the CDR3 is TGTGCCATCAGTGAGTCGACGGGACAGGGATTATCTAGCGGGACAAAAGAGACCCAGTACTTC. Translating gives CAISESTGQGLSSGTKETQYF.

The J gene is TRBJ1-3, the V gene TRBV7-9; D call uncertain. The CDR3 sequence is 12 residues long. The germline V gene has CDR1 SEHNR and CDR2 FQNEAQ (reference sequence). V lost 3 bases, J lost 4 bases, and 4 bases lay in between. DNA for the CDR3: TGTGCCAGCAGCTTCGAGGGAAACACCATATATTTT. It translates to CASSFEGNTIYF.

The V gene is TRBV10-3, the J gene TRBJ1-2, with TRBD1 identical over 9 bases. This CDR3 is 13 amino acids long. Germline CDR1 is ENHRY and CDR2 is SYGVKD. Germline trimming cut 8 bases from V and 1 base from J; bases unmatched to any gene: 2. This CDR3 reads CAIRTGVNYGYTF. In DNA form, the CDR3 reads TGTGCCATCCGGACAGGGGTTAACTATGGCTACACCTTC.

The chain uses TRBV28 and TRBJ1-1; 8 bases are shared with TRBD1. With 4 bases clipped from V and 4 bases from J, the junction kept 5 bases outside the gene matches. Germline CDR1 reads MDHEN; CDR2 reads SYDVKM. This CDR3 comprises 14 residues. DNA for the CDR3: TGTGCCAGCAGTTGGACAGGGTTCGGCACTGAAGCTTTCTTT. As protein: CASSWTGFGTEAFF.

The chain uses TRBV6-4 and TRBJ2-3; perhaps TRBD2 as D (6 bases). The CDR3 length is 15 residues. V lost 2 bases and J lost 1, with 10 bases in between. Germline loops: CDR1 MRHNA, CDR2 SNTAGT. CDR3 region: CASSDTGGGTDTQYF. CDR3 bases: TGTGCCAGCAGTGACACAGGCGGGGGCACAGATACGCAGTATTTT.

Only one count was recorded for this clone. The V gene is TRBV6-1, the J gene TRBJ2-7; a possible D gene is TRBD1 (6 bases). CDR1 and CDR2 from the germline V gene are MNHNS and SASEGT. V lost 2 bases and J 2 bases, leaving 16 bases between the germline ends. The CDR3 loop spans 16 amino acids. CDR3 DNA sequence: TGTGCCAGCAGTGAACGGACAGCTTGGCGGACCTACGAGCAGTACGTC. It is translated as CASSERTAWRTYEQYV.

The chain combines TRBV2 with TRBJ2-5; a possible D gene is TRBD2 (5 bases). Trimming shortened V by 6 bases and J by 6 bases, and 14 bases separated the two germline ends. Germline-derived CDR1 and CDR2 are SNHLY and FYNNEI. The CDR3 has 13 residues. CDR3 sequence reads: CASSPGEGKTQYF. CDR3 nucleotide sequence: TGTGCCAGCAGCCCCGGGGAAGGAAAGACCCAGTACTTC.

The chain links TRBV10-3 to TRBJ1-5; D perhaps matches TRBD1 (5 bases). This CDR3 is 16 amino acids long. Trimming removed 10 bases from V and 1 base from J, with 20 bases in between. The germline V gene encodes CDR1 ENHRY and CDR2 SYGVKD. The CDR3 is CATRDRGAGSNQPQHF. Here the CDR3 DNA reads TGTGCCACCAGAGACCGCGGGGCCGGGAGCAATCAGCCCCAGCATTTT.

The rearrangement links TRBV6-6 to TRBJ2-1; TRBD2 matches at 10 bases. The germline V gene has CDR1 MNHNY and CDR2 SVGAGI (reference sequence). V shed 4 bases and J 2 bases; nucleotides not matched to a gene: 2. The CDR3 runs to 15 residues. In nucleotides, the CDR3 is TGTGCCAGCAGTTTAAGCGGGGGGGCCTACAATGAGCAGTTCTTC. It codes for CASSLSGGAYNEQFF.

The chain has TRBV12-5 and TRBJ2-2; tentative D call: TRBD1 (5 bases). The CDR3 spans 13 residues. CDR1 is LGHNT and CDR2 is FRNRAP in the germline V gene. Trimming left V 1 base short and J 7 bases short, with 7 bases between. This chain's CDR3 is CASGLEQGGELFF. The DNA for the CDR3 is TGTGCTAGTGGTTTGGAGCAGGGCGGGGAGCTGTTTTTT. The whole variable domain, filled in from reference TRBV12-5 and TRBJ2-2, reads DARVTQTPRHKVTEMGQEVTMRCQPILGHNTVFWYRQTMMQGLELLAYFRNRAPLDDSGMPKDRFSAEMPDATLATLKIQPSEPRDSAVYFCASGLEQGGELFFGEGSRLTVL.

The rearrangement links TRBV29-1 to TRBJ2-3; perhaps TRBD1 as D (5 bases). The CDR3 has 13 amino acids. Germline lookup yields CDR1 SQVTM and CDR2 ANQGSEA. The V end lost 2 bases, the J end lost 4 bases, and 10 bases lay between the germline ends. In DNA form, the CDR3 reads TGCAGCGTTGAATTTCCAGGGTCAGATACGCAGTATTTT. This codes for CSVEFPGSDTQYF.

The chain recombines TRBV7-9 with TRBJ1-5; TRBD1 might be the D (5 bases). V lost 1 base to trimming and J lost 8 bases, with 21 bases between them. This CDR3 is 17 amino acids long. Germline V lookup: CDR1 SEHNR, CDR2 FQNEAQ (reference sequence). CDR3 DNA: TGTGCCAGCAGCTTAGTACAAGCCGGGGGGTTAATGAAGCCCCAGCATTTT. It translates to CASSLVQAGGLMKPQHF.

This chain connects TRBV11-2 to TRBJ2-7; 7 positions match TRBD1. The ends lost 1 base at V and 3 bases at J; junction bases unmatched: 6. The germline CDR1 and CDR2 sequences are SGHAT and FQNNGV. This CDR3 is built from 15 residues. The CDR3 coding sequence is TGTGCCAGCAGCTTAGCTTTTGCAGGGGGCTACGAGCAGTACGTC. Residues: CASSLAFAGGYEQYV.

This chain joins TRBV7-3 and TRBJ1-1; D is possibly TRBD1 (6 bases). Germline CDR1 reads SGHTA; CDR2 reads FQGTGA. Trimming cost V 1 base and J 8 bases, with 14 bases left between them. CDR3 length equals 14 residues. The CDR3 DNA follows: TGTGCCAGCAGCTTAAACGAAGCAACAGGGGAAGCTTTCTTT. It specifies CASSLNEATGEAFF.

The chain combines TRBV7-3 with TRBJ2-5; no definite D call. Germline CDR1 is SGHTA and CDR2 is FQGTGA. There are 15 residues in the CDR3. The V end lost 1 base, the J end lost 4 bases, and 13 bases lay between the germline ends. CDR3 region: CASSLNLGVLETQYF. The DNA of the CDR3 is TGTGCCAGCAGCTTAAATTTAGGAGTTCTAGAGACCCAGTACTTC.

This clone occurred once. The rearrangement joins TRBV29-1 to TRBJ2-3; possibly TRBD2 for D (5 bases). Looked up from germline, CDR1 is SQVTM and CDR2 is ANQGSEA. The CDR3 extends over 16 amino acids. The V end was cut by 2 bases, the J end by 0 bases, with 15 bases between. In DNA, the CDR3 is TGCAGCGTTGAATCGCGGGCTTTTCCTAGCACAGATACGCAGTATTTT. It specifies CSVESRAFPSTDTQYF.

CDR3 nucleotides: TGCGCCAGCAGTGGGGGACTAGCTTGGGAGACCCAGTACTTC. This gives the protein CASSGGLAWETQYF. The chain is built from TRBV10-2 and TRBJ2-5; TRBD2 agrees at 9 bases. Germline V gene lookup returns CDR1 WSHSY and CDR2 SAAADI. The length of the CDR3 is 14 residues. The trim removed 4 bases at V and 5 bases at J, leaving 5 bases unmatched.

This clone was recorded only once. The rearrangement uses TRBV7-6 and TRBJ1-1, with 9 nucleotides matching TRBD1. The germline gives CDR1 SGHVS, CDR2 FNYEAQ. The CDR3 runs to 15 residues. V gave up 5 bases and J gave up 1 base; unmatched junction bases: 5. In DNA form, the CDR3 reads TGTGCCAGCAGCCCGGGACAGGGTGAGAACACTGAAGCTTTCTTT. Its protein product is CASSPGQGENTEAFF.

The V call is TRBV5-3, the J call TRBJ1-6; D may be TRBD1 (6 bases). TRBV5-3 counts as an open reading frame of uncertain function. CDR3 length: 16 residues. V dropped 9 bases and J dropped 5 bases, with 21 bases sitting between them. The CDR3 loop is CATSPTDRKDNSPLHF. CDR3 DNA: TGTGCCACCTCCCCAACGGACAGAAAAGATAATTCACCCCTCCACTTT.

The rearrangement links TRBV2 to TRBJ1-2; TRBD1 is a possible D gene (5 bases). This CDR3 is built from 14 residues. CDR1 is SNHLY and CDR2 is FYNNEI in the germline V gene. V lost 3 bases and J lost 6, with 14 bases in between. Here the CDR3 reads CASSDLPDIHGYTF. CDR3 DNA sequence: TGTGCCAGCAGTGATCTCCCGGACATTCATGGCTACACCTTC.

This sequence joins TRBV9 and TRBJ2-1; maybe TRBD2 (6 bases). Trimming took 3 bases from V and 9 from J, leaving 7 bases between them. Germline CDR1 is SGDLS and CDR2 is YYNGEE. This CDR3 contains 11 residues. CDR3 amino acids: CASSGAGEQFF. The CDR3 coding sequence is TGTGCCAGCAGCGGAGCGGGTGAGCAGTTCTTC.

The chain is built from TRBV7-8 and TRBJ2-2, with 7 bases lining up with TRBD2. With 5 bases clipped from V and 5 bases from J, the junction kept 8 bases outside the gene matches. The length of the CDR3 is 15 residues. The germline CDR1 and CDR2 sequences are SGHVS and FQNEAQ. The CDR3 DNA reads TGTGCCAGCAGCCCCGGGACTATAGGAACCGGGGAGCTGTTTTTT. This codes for CASSPGTIGTGELFF.